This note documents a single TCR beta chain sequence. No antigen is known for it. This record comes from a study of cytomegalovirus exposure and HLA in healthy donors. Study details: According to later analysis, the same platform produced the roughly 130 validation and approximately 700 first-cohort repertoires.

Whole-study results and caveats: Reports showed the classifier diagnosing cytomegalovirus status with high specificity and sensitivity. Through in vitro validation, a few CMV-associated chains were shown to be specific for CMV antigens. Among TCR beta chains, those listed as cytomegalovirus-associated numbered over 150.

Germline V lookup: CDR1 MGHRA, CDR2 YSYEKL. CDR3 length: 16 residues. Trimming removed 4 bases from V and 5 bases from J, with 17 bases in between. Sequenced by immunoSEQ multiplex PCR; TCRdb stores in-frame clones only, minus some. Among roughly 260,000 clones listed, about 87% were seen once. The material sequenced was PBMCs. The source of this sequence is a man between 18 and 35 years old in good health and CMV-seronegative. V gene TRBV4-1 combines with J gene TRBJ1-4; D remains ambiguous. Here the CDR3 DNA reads TGCGCCAGCAGCCGAGGGAGGACGGATAGAAATGAAAAACTGTTTTTT. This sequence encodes CASSRGRTDRNEKLFF.